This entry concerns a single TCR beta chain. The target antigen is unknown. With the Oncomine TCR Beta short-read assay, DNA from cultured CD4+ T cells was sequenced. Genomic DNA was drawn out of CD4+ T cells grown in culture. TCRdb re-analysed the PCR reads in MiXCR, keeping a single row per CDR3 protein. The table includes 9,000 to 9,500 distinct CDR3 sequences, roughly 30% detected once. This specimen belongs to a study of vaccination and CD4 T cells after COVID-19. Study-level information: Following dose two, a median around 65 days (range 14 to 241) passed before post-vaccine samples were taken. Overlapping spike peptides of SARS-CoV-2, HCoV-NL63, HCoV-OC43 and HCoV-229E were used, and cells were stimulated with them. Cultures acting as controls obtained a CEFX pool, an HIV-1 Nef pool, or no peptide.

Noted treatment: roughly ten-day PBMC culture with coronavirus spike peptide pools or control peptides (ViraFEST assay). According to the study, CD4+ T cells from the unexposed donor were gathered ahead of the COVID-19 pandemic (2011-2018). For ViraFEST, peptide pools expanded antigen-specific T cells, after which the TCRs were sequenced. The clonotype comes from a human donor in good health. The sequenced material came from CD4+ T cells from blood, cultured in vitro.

CDR3 residues: CASSEGNSPLHF. The CDR3, as DNA: TGCGCCAGCAGTGAGGGTAATTCACCCCTCCACTTT. This chain joins TRBV5-1 and TRBJ1-6; D is ambiguous. Trimming left V 5 bases short and J 6 bases short, with 6 bases between. Germline V CDR1 and CDR2: SGHRS, YFSETQ. The CDR3 sequence is 12 residues long.